This entry lists 25 T cell receptor beta chains sequenced from one sample in a study of human T cells and chemical hapten exposure. TCRdb fed the RACE reads into MiXCR, producing one record per CDR3 protein. This repertoire shows about 160,000 distinct CDR3 sequences, around 30% found once; its top ten account for about 2.1%. Specified time point: patch test 3, about 24 weeks after DPC sensitization. The treatment here: therapeutic diphenylcyclopropenone sensitization with weekly scalp DPC. This sample comprised whole blood, obtained in connection with sensitization to the hapten diphenylcyclopropenone (DPC). The receptors come from a woman aged 18-29 years with alopecia areata. Some clones in this sample may be carry-over from other donors' samples.

This chain uses TRBV20-1 with TRBJ1-2; D gene uncertain. The germline CDR1 and CDR2 sequences are DFQATT and SNEGSKA (reference sequence). The CDR3 consists of 13 residues. Trimming removed 5 bases at V and 5 bases at J, with 15 bases between. CDR3 sequence reads: CSAQTGSLYGYTF. DNA of the CDR3: TGCAGTGCTCAGACGGGTAGTCTTTATGGCTACACCTTC.

A few counts support this clonotype. This rearrangement joins TRBV9 to TRBJ2-5; D may be TRBD1 (5 bases). Trimming stripped 0 bases from V and 0 bases from J, with 12 bases between. This CDR3 contains 16 residues. Germline loops: CDR1 SGDLS, CDR2 YYNGEE. As DNA, the CDR3 is TGTGCCAGCAGCGTAGGATCGACAGACTACCAAGAGACCCAGTACTTC. Protein: CASSVGSTDYQETQYF.

Notes on this clonotype: A read error may be the cause here, since a much bigger clone is one base away. The V and J genes are TRBV6-2 or TRBV6-3 and TRBJ2-4, with D unresolved. CDR1 and CDR2 from the germline V gene are MNHEY and SVGEGT. The CDR3 contains 18 residues. DNA of the CDR3: TGTGCCAACAGTTACGGACCTACCAACGCTCTAACCAAAAACATTCAGTACTTC. It specifies CANSYGPTNALTKNIQYF.

This clonotype was picked up a small number of times. The rearrangement joins TRBV28 to TRBJ2-7, with D perhaps matching TRBD1 or TRBD2 (5 bases each). V lost 7 bases and J lost 7, with 17 bases in between. The germline CDR1 and CDR2 sequences are MDHEN and SYDVKM. The CDR3 runs 13 residues. CDR3 sequence reads: CASTSGTPWEQYF. As DNA, the CDR3 is TGTGCCAGCACCTCGGGGACCCCTTGGGAGCAGTACTTC. Looking up the rest from reference TRBV28 and TRBJ2-7 gives the full variable domain: DVKVTQSSRYLVKRTGEKVFLECVQDMDHENMFWYRQDPGLGLRLIYFSYDVKMKEKGDIPEGYSVSREKKERFSLILESASTNQTSMYLCASTSGTPWEQYFGPGTRLTVT.

This clonotype was counted at least ten times. The chain joins TRBV7-3 to TRBJ2-2; no definite D call. This CDR3 spans 11 amino acids. The germline V and J ends were trimmed by 2 bases and 6 bases, with 1 base remaining between them. The germline V gene encodes CDR1 SGHTA and CDR2 FQGTGA. The CDR3, as DNA: TGTGCCAGCAGCTTATCCGGGGAGCTGTTTTTT. It specifies CASSLSGELFF.

V is TRBV25-1 and J is TRBJ2-3; 8 positions match TRBD2. Germline lookup yields CDR1 MGHDK and CDR2 SYGVNS. V dropped 3 bases and J dropped 3; count of bases not matched to a gene: 5. This CDR3 contains 15 residues. CDR3 sequence reads: CASSDGTRQTDTQYF. CDR3 nucleotides: TGTGCCAGCAGTGACGGGACTAGACAGACAGATACGCAGTATTTT. The full variable domain, its missing parts supplied by reference TRBV25-1 and TRBJ2-3, is EADIYQTPRYLVIGTGKKITLECSQTMGHDKMYWYQQDPGMELHLIHYSYGVNSTEKGDLSSESTVSRIRTEHFPLTLESARPSHTSQYLCASSDGTRQTDTQYFGPGTRLTVL.

This chain's CDR3 is CASSSSTGPYGYTF. Written as DNA, the CDR3 is TGTGCCAGCAGTTCCTCCACAGGGCCCTATGGCTACACCTTC. J is TRBJ1-2 and V is TRBV27; possible D gene TRBD1, 6 bases. The CDR3 totals 14 residues. V dropped 4 bases and J dropped 4 bases, with 13 bases sitting between them. Germline CDR1 MNHEY, CDR2 SMNVEV (reference sequence).

This chain uses TRBV6-2 or TRBV6-3 with TRBJ2-1; the D is unclear. Germline assignment: CDR1 MNHEY and CDR2 SVGEGT. CDR3 length: 16 amino acids. Trimming took off 6 bases at V and 0 bases at J, with 15 bases between the two ends. The CDR3 DNA is TGTGCCAGCAGCGAGGTACGGGCTAGCTCCTACAATGAGCAGTTCTTC. Translation gives CASSEVRASSYNEQFF.

The CDR3 DNA follows: TGCAGCGTTGTTCGCCTAGCGGAGGGCAATGAGCAGTTCTTC. This encodes CSVVRLAEGNEQFF. The chain has TRBV29-1 and TRBJ2-1, with TRBD2 identical over 7 bases. V was pared by 4 bases and J by 6 bases, with 9 bases of the junction left unmatched. CDR1 and CDR2 (germline): SQVTM, ANQGSEA. The CDR3 runs 14 residues.

This sequence joins TRBV29-1 and TRBJ2-2, with D unresolved. Germline V CDR1 and CDR2: SQVTM, ANQGSEA. The V end lost 1 base, the J end lost 8 bases, and 17 bases lay between the germline ends. This CDR3 region has 15 residues. As DNA, the CDR3 is TGCAGCGTTGAAGTGAGGCCCACGGTTACGGGGGAGCTGTTTTTT. This translates into CSVEVRPTVTGELFF.

This sequence joins TRBV28 and TRBJ1-2; 8 bases line up with TRBD1. With 8 bases clipped from V and 3 bases from J, the junction kept 11 bases outside the gene matches. CDR3 length equals 15 residues. The germline gives CDR1 MDHEN, CDR2 SYDVKM. This chain's CDR3 is CASGLLGQGYYGYTF. The CDR3 bases are TGTGCCAGCGGATTATTAGGACAGGGCTACTATGGCTACACCTTC.

J is TRBJ2-1 and V is TRBV5-1; 9 positions match TRBD2. CDR1 is SGHRS, CDR2 YFSETQ, per germline. This CDR3 comprises 13 residues. J lost 4 bases, V lost 9 bases, and 5 bases had no gene match. The CDR3 nucleotides read TGCGCCACCCGACTAGCGGTATACAATGAGCAGTTCTTC. Its protein is CATRLAVYNEQFF.

In DNA, the CDR3 is TGTGCCATCAGTGAGTTGTGGACTCCTCAAAACTATGGCTACACCTTC. Translated: CAISELWTPQNYGYTF. The V call is TRBV10-3, the J call TRBJ1-2; D unclear. CDR3 length: 16 residues. Germline assignment: CDR1 ENHRY and CDR2 SYGVKD. V dropped 1 base and J dropped 2 bases, with 14 bases sitting between them.

The CDR3 region is CASSELTARNTIYF. The CDR3 region has the DNA TGTGCCAGCAGTGAATTGACAGCCAGGAACACCATATATTTT. J is TRBJ1-3 and V is TRBV6-1; tentative D call: TRBD1 (5 bases). V lost 2 bases and J lost 7, with 12 bases in between. This CDR3 is built from 14 residues. Germline V gives CDR1 MNHNS, CDR2 SASEGT.

This clonotype was counted a few times. In DNA, the CDR3 is TGTGCCAGCAGAGGACGAGGGCGGGGGGTCTACAATGAGCAGTTCTTC. Translation: CASRGRGRGVYNEQFF. The rearrangement joins TRBV2 to TRBJ2-1; 8 bases are a match to TRBD2. CDR3 length equals 16 residues. V shed 6 bases, J shed 3 bases, and the junction held 10 bases outside the gene matches. Germline assignment: CDR1 SNHLY and CDR2 FYNNEI.

This rearrangement joins TRBV20-1 to TRBJ2-1, with TRBD1 as a possible D gene (6 bases). The CDR3 is made up of 15 amino acids. Trimming removed 6 bases at V and 6 bases at J, with 21 bases between. Germline V gives CDR1 DFQATT, CDR2 SNEGSKA (reference sequence). CDR3 sequence (DNA): TGCAGTGCCAGCACTTCGTCAGGGGAAGGCAATGAGCAGTTCTTC. This encodes CSASTSSGEGNEQFF.

The rearrangement joins TRBV18 to TRBJ2-5, with D unclear. This CDR3 region has 12 residues. V lost 2 bases to trimming and J lost 4 bases, with 5 bases between them. From germline, CDR1 is KGHSH and CDR2 LQKENI. CDR3 nucleotides: TGTGCCAGCTCACCAATCCCAGAGACCCAGTACTTC. As protein: CASSPIPETQYF.

The chain uses TRBV29-1 and TRBJ1-3, with no clear D. This CDR3 spans 14 amino acids. CDR1 and CDR2 (germline): SQVTM, ANQGSEA. The V gene lost 2 bases and the J gene lost 0 bases, with 8 bases spanning the gap. CDR3 sequence reads: CSVEFGFSGNTIYF. CDR3 DNA sequence: TGCAGCGTTGAATTCGGATTCTCTGGAAACACCATATATTTT.

This chain joins TRBV3-1 and TRBJ2-1; TRBD2 might be the D (6 bases). Germline V gene sequence: CDR1 LGHDT, CDR2 YNNKEL (reference sequence). V was trimmed by 4 bases and J by 12 bases, leaving 13 bases between them. The CDR3 length is 12 residues. The CDR3 coding sequence is TGTGCCAGCAGCCGTTTCGGGACTTTGCAGTTCTTC. Translation: CASSRFGTLQFF.

The gene calls are TRBV12-3 or TRBV12-4 and TRBJ2-5, with D possibly TRBD2 on 7 matching bases. This CDR3 comprises 15 residues. V lost 6 bases, J lost 4 bases, and 18 bases lay in between. CDR3 sequence reads: CASSWGGATGETQYF. As DNA, the CDR3 is TGTGCCAGCAGCTGGGGGGGGGCGACAGGAGAGACCCAGTACTTC.

This clonotype was seen only a few times. CDR3 region: CSARWTANYNTEAFF. CDR3 sequence (DNA): TGCAGTGCTAGATGGACCGCCAACTACAACACTGAAGCTTTCTTT. The chain couples TRBV20-1 to TRBJ1-1; D is unclear. The V end lost 2 bases, the J end lost 2 bases, and 15 bases lay between the germline ends. Germline CDR1 reads DFQATT; CDR2 reads SNEGSKA (reference sequence). This CDR3 has 15 amino acids.

The chain carries TRBV11-2 and TRBJ2-1; D remains ambiguous. There are 13 residues in the CDR3. Germline-derived CDR1 and CDR2 are SGHAT and FQNNGV. Deletions cut 5 bases from V and 8 bases from J, with 13 bases between. Here the CDR3 DNA reads TGTGCCAGCAGCAAAGGACCGGGTGATGAGCAGTTCTTC. Residues: CASSKGPGDEQFF.

V and J are TRBV20-1 and TRBJ1-3; weak D call: TRBD1 (6 bases). In germline, CDR1 is DFQATT, CDR2 SNEGSKA (reference sequence). The CDR3 consists of 13 residues. V shed 6 bases and J shed 0 bases, with 9 bases lying between them. CDR3 protein: CSATDSSGNTIYF. The CDR3 DNA sequence: TGCAGTGCCACGGACAGCTCTGGAAACACCATATATTTT.

The sample holds many counts of this clonotype. This chain links TRBV4-1 with TRBJ2-7; possible D gene TRBD2, 5 bases. CDR3 length: 15 amino acids. Germline V gene sequence: CDR1 MGHRA, CDR2 YSYEKL. Trimming took 5 bases from V and 3 from J, leaving 17 bases between them. The chain's CDR3 is CASSVNTNGDYEQYF. In DNA, the CDR3 is TGCGCCAGCAGCGTTAACACAAACGGGGACTACGAGCAGTACTTC.

The chain combines TRBV4-1 with TRBJ2-4, with D uncertain. The germline CDR1 and CDR2 sequences are MGHRA and YSYEKL. This CDR3 is 13 amino acids long. Trimming stripped 2 bases from V and 5 bases from J, with 7 bases between. The CDR3 here is CASSQILENIQYF. Here the CDR3 DNA reads TGCGCCAGCAGCCAAATTTTAGAAAACATTCAGTACTTC.